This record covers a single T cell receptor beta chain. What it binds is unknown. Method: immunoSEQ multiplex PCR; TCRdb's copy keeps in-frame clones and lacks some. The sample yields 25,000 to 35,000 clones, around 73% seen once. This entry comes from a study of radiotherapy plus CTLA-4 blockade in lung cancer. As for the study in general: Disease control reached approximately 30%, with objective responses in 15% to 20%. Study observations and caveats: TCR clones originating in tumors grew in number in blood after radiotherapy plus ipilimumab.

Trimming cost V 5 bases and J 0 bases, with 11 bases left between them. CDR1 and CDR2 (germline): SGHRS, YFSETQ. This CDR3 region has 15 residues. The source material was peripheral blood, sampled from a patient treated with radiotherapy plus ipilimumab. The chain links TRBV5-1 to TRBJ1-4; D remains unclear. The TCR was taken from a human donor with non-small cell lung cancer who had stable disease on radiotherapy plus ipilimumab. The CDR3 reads CASSNGVATNEKLFF. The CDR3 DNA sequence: TGCGCCAGCAGTAACGGAGTAGCAACTAATGAAAAACTGTTTTTT.